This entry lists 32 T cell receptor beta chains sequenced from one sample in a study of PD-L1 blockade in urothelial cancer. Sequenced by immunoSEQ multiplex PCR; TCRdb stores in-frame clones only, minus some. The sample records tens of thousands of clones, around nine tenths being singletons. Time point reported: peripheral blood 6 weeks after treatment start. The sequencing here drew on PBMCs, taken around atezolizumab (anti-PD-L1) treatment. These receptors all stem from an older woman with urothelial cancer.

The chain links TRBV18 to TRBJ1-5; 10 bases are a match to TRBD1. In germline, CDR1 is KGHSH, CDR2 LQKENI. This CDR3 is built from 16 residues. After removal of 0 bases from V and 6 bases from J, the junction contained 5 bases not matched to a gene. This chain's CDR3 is CASSPPGTGVSQPQHF. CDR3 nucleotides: TGTGCCAGCTCACCACCTGGGACAGGGGTAAGTCAGCCCCAGCATTTT.

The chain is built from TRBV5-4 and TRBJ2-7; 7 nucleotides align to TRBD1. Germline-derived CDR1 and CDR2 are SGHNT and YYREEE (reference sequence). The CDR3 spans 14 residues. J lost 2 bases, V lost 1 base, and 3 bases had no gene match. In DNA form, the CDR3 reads TGTGCCAGCAGCTTGCCGGGACAGCCCTACGAGCAGTACTTC. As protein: CASSLPGQPYEQYF.

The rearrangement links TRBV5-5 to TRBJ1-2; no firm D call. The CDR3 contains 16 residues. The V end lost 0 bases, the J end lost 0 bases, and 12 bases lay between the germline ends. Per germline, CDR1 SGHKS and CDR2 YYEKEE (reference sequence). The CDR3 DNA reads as TGTGCCAGCAGCTTGGCCTGGCCTCCTGCTAACTATGGCTACACCTTC. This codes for CASSLAWPPANYGYTF.

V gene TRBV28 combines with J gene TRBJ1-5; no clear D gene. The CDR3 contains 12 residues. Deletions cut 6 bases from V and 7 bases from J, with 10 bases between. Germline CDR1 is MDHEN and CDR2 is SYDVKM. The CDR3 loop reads CASSLRGQPQHF. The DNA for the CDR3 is TGTGCCAGCAGCCTGCGAGGCCAGCCCCAGCATTTT.

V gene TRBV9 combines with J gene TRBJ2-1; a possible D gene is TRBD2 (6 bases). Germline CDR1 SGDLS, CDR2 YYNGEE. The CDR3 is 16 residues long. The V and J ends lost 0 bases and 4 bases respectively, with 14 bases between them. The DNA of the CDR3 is TGTGCCAGCAGCGTAGGAGTAAGAGGACTATACAATGAGCAGTTCTTC. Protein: CASSVGVRGLYNEQFF.

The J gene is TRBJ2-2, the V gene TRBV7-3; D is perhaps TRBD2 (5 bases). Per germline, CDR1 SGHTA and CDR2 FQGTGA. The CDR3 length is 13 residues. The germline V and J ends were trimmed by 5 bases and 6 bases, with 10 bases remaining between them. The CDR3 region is CASSPTRAGELFF. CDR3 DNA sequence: TGTGCCAGCAGCCCTACTAGGGCCGGGGAGCTGTTTTTT.

CDR3 protein: CASSPGQGHEQFF. Here the CDR3 DNA reads TGTGCCAGCAGCCCGGGACAGGGTCATGAGCAGTTCTTC. The genes are TRBV28 and TRBJ2-1, with TRBD1 matching over 9 bases. V dropped 6 bases and J dropped 8; count of bases not matched to a gene: 5. The CDR3 is 13 amino acids. CDR1 is MDHEN, CDR2 SYDVKM, per germline. The whole variable domain, filled in from reference TRBV28 and TRBJ2-1, reads DVKVTQSSRYLVKRTGEKVFLECVQDMDHENMFWYRQDPGLGLRLIYFSYDVKMKEKGDIPEGYSVSREKKERFSLILESASTNQTSMYLCASSPGQGHEQFFGPGTRLTVL.

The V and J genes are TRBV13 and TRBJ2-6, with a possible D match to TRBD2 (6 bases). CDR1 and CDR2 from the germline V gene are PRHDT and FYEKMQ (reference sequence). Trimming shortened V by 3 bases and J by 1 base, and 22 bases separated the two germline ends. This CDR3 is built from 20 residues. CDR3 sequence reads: CASSFLVRRDGRSGANVLTF. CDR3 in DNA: TGTGCCAGCAGCTTTTTGGTACGGCGGGACGGAAGATCTGGGGCCAACGTCCTGACTTTC.

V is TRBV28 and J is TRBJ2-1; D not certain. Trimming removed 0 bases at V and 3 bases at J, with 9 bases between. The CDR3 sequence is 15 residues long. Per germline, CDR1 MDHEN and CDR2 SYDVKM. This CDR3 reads CASSLWGSGYNEQFF. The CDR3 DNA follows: TGTGCCAGCAGTTTATGGGGTTCGGGCTACAATGAGCAGTTCTTC.

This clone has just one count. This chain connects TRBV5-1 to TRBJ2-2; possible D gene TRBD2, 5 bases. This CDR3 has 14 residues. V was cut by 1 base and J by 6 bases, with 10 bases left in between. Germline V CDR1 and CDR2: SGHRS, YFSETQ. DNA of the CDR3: TGCGCCAGCAGCTTGAAAGGAGGACCCGGGGAGCTGTTTTTT. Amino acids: CASSLKGGPGELFF.

The CDR3 region is CASSLAASREQFF. CDR3 DNA: TGTGCCAGCAGCTTGGCCGCTAGTCGAGAGCAGTTCTTC. V is TRBV5-4 and J is TRBJ2-1; unclear D gene. V lost 0 bases, J lost 10 bases, and 11 bases lay in between. There are 13 residues in the CDR3. From germline, CDR1 is SGHNT and CDR2 YYREEE (reference sequence).

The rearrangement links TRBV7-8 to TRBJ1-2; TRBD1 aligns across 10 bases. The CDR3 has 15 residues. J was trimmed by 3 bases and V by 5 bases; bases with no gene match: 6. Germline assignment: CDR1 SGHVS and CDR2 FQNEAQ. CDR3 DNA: TGTGCCAGCAGCCCCCGAGGACAGGGGGACTATGGCTACACCTTC. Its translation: CASSPRGQGDYGYTF.

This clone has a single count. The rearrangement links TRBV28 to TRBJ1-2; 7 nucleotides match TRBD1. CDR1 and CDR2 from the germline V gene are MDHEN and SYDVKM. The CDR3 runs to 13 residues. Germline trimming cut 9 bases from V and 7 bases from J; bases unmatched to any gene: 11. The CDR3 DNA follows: TGTGCCAGTGGAGGGGGCGCTGAGCTTGGCTACACCTTC. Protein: CASGGGAELGYTF.

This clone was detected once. The CDR3 sequence is CASSPGASGANVLTF. DNA of the CDR3: TGCGCCAGCAGTCCAGGGGCCTCTGGGGCCAACGTCCTGACTTTC. The V and J genes are TRBV10-2 and TRBJ2-6; D may be TRBD1 (6 bases). The V end lost 5 bases, the J end lost 0 bases, and 8 bases lay between the germline ends. In germline, CDR1 is WSHSY, CDR2 SAAADI. CDR3 length: 15 amino acids.

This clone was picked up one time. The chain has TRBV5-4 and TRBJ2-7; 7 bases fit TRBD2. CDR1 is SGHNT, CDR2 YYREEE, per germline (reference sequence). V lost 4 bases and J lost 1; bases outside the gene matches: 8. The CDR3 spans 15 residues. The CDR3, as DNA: TGTGCCAGCAGCCCCGGGGGAGGGGAGTCCTACGAGCAGTACTTC. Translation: CASSPGGGESYEQYF.

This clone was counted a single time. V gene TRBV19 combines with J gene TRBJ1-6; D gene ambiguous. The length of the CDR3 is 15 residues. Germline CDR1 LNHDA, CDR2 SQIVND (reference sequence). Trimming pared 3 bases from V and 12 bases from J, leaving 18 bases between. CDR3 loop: CASSMVETRLRPLHF. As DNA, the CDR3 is TGTGCCAGTAGTATGGTGGAGACGCGCCTTCGACCCCTCCACTTT.

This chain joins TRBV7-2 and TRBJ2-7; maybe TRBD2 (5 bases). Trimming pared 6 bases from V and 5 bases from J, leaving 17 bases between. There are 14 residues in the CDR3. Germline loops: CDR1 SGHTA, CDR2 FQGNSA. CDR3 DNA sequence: TGTGCCAGCAGACCACGACTAAACGCAGACGAGCAGTACTTC. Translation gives CASRPRLNADEQYF. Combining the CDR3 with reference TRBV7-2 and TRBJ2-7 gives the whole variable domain GAGVSQSPSNKVTEKGKDVELRCDPISGHTALYWYRQSLGQGLEFLIYFQGNSAPDKSGLPSDRFSAERTGGSVSTLTIQRTQQEDSAVYLCASRPRLNADEQYFGPGTRLTVT.

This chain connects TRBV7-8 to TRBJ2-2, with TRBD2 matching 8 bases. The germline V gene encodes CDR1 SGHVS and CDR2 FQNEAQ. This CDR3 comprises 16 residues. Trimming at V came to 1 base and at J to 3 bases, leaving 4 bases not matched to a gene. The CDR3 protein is CASSLDGRADTGELFF. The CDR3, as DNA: TGTGCCAGCAGCTTAGACGGGAGGGCCGACACCGGGGAGCTGTTTTTT.

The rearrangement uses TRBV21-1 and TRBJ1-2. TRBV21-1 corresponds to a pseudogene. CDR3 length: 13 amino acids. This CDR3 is CASSRVEIPGYTF. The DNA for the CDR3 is TGTGCCAGCAGCAGGGTGGAGATTCCTGGCTACACCTTC.

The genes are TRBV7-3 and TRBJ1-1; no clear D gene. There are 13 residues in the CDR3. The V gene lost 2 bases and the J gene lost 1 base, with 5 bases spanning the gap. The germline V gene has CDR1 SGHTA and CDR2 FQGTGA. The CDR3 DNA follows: TGTGCCAGCAGCTTAGCACAGAACACTGAAGCTTTCTTT. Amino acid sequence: CASSLAQNTEAFF. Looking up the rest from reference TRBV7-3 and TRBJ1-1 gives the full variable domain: GAGVSQTPSNKVTEKGKYVELRCDPISGHTALYWYRQSLGQGPEFLIYFQGTGAADDSGLPNDRFFAVRPEGSVSTLKIQRTERGDSAVYLCASSLAQNTEAFFGQGTRLTVV.

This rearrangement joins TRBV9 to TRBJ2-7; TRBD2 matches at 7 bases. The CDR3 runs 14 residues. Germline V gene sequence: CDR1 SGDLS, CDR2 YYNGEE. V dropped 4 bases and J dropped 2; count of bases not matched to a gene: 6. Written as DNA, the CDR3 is TGTGCCAGCAGCCTCGGACTAGGGGCCTACGAGCAGTACTTC. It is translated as CASSLGLGAYEQYF.

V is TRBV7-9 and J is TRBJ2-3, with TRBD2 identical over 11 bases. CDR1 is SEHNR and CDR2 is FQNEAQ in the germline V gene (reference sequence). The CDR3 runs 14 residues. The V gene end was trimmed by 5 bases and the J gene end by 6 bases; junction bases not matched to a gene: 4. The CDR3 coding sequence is TGTGCCAGCAGCGTACTAGCGGGGGCGGATACGCAGTATTTT. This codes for CASSVLAGADTQYF.

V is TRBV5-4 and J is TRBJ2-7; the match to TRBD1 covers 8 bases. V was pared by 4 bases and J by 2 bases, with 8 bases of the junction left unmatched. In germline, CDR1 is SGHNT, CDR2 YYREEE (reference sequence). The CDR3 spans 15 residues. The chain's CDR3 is CASSPIRGRTYEQYF. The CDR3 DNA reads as TGTGCCAGCAGCCCGATCAGGGGGCGGACCTACGAGCAGTACTTC. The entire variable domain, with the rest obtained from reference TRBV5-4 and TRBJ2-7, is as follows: ETGVTQSPTHLIKTRGQQVTLRCSSQSGHNTVSWYQQALGQGPQFIFQYYREEENGRGNFPPRFSGLQFPNYSSELNVNALELDDSALYLCASSPIRGRTYEQYFGPGTRLTVT.

The CDR3 here is CASSLGQPNTEAFF. The CDR3 DNA sequence: TGCGCCAGCAGCTTGGGACAGCCGAACACTGAAGCTTTCTTT. The V gene is TRBV5-1, the J gene TRBJ1-1; TRBD1 is a possible D gene (5 bases). With 0 bases removed from V and 1 base from J, the gap between germline ends came to 7 bases. This CDR3 contains 14 residues. Germline V CDR1 and CDR2: SGHRS, YFSETQ.

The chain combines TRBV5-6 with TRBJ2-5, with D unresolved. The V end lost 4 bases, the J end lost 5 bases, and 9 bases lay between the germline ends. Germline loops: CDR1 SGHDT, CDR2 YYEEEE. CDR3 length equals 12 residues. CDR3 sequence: CASSLAVETQYF. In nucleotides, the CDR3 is TGTGCCAGCAGCCTGGCCGTCGAGACCCAGTACTTC.

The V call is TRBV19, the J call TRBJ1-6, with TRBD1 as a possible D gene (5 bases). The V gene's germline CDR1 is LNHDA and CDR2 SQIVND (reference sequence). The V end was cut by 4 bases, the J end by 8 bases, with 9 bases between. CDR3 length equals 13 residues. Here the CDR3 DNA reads TGTGCCAGTAGTAAGGGGTGGGATTCACCCCTCCACTTT. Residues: CASSKGWDSPLHF.

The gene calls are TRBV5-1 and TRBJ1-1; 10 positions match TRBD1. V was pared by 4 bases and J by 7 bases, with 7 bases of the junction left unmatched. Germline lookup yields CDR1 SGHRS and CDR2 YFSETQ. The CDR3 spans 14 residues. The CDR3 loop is CASSRGQGVDEAFF. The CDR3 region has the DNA TGCGCCAGCAGCAGAGGACAGGGGGTAGATGAAGCTTTCTTT.

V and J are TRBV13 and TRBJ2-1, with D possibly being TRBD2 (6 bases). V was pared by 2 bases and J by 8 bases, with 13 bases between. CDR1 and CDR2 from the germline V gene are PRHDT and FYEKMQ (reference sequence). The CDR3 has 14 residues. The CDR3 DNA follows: TGTGCCAGCAGCTTAACTGGACTATACGATGAGCAGTTCTTC. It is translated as CASSLTGLYDEQFF.

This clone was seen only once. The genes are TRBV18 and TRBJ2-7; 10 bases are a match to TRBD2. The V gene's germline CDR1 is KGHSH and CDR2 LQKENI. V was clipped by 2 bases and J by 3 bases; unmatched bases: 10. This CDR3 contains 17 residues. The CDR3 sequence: CASSPSWMASGGYEQYF. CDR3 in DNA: TGTGCCAGCTCACCATCATGGATGGCTAGCGGGGGCTACGAGCAGTACTTC.

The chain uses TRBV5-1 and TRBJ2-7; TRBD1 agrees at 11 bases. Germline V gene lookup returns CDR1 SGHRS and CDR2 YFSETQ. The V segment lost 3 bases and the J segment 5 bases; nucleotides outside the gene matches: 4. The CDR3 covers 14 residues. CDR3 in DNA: TGCGCCAGCAGCTACTGGGACAGGGGGGACGAGCAGTACTTC. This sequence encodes CASSYWDRGDEQYF.

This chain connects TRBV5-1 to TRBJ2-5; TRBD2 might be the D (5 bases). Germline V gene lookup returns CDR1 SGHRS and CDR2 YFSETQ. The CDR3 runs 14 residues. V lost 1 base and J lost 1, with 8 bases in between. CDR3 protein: CASSLIGIQETQYF. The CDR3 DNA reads TGCGCCAGCAGCTTGATCGGGATCCAAGAGACCCAGTACTTC. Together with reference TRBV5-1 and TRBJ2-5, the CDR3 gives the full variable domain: KAGVTQTPRYLIKTRGQQVTLSCSPISGHRSVSWYQQTPGQGLQFLFEYFSETQRNKGNFPGRFSGRQFSNSRSEMNVSTLELGDSALYLCASSLIGIQETQYFGPGTRLLVL.

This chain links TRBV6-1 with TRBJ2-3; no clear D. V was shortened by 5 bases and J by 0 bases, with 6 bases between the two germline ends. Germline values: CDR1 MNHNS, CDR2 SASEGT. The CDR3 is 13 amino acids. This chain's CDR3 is CASSLGSTDTQYF. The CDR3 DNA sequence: TGTGCCAGCAGTCTAGGAAGCACAGATACGCAGTATTTT.